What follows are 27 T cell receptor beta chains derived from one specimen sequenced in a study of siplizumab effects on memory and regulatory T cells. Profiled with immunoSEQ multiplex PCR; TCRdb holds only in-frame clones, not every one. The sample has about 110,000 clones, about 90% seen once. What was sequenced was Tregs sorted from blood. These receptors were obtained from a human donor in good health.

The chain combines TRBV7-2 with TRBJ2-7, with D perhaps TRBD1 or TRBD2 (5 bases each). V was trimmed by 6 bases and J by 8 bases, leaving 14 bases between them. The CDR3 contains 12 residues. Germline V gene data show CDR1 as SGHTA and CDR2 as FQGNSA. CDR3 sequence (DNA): TGTGCCAGCAGTTCCTCGGGGCCTCAGCAGTACTTC. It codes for CASSSSGPQQYF.

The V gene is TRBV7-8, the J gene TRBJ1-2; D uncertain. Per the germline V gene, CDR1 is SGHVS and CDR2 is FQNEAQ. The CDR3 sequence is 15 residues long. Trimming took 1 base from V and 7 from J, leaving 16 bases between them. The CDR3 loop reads CASSLGVEGLGGYTF. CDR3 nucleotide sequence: TGTGCCAGCAGCTTAGGAGTGGAGGGATTGGGTGGCTACACCTTC.

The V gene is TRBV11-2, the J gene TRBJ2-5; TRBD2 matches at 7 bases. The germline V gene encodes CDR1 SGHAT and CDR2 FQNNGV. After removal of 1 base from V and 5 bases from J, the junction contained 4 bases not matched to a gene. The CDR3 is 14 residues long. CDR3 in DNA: TGTGCCAGCAGCTTAGGGACTAGTGGGGAGACCCAGTACTTC. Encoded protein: CASSLGTSGETQYF.

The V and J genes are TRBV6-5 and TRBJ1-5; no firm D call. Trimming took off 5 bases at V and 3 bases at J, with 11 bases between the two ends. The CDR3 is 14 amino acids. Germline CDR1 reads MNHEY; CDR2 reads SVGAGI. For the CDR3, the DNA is TGTGCCAGCAGTCCTAAGGTCTCCAATCAGCCCCAGCATTTT. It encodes CASSPKVSNQPQHF.

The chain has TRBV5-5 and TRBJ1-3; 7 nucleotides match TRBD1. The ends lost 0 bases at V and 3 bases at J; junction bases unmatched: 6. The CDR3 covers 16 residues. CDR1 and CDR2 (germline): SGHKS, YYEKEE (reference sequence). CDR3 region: CASSLDAGGYGNTIYF. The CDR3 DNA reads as TGTGCCAGCAGCTTGGATGCAGGGGGGTATGGAAACACCATATATTTT.

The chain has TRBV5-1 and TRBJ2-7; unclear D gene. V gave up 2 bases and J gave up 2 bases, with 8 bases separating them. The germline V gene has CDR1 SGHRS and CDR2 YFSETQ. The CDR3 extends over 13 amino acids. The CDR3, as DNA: TGCGCCAGCAGCTTAGGACCAACCTACGAGCAGTACTTC. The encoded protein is CASSLGPTYEQYF. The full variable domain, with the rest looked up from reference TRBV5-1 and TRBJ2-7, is KAGVTQTPRYLIKTRGQQVTLSCSPISGHRSVSWYQQTPGQGLQFLFEYFSETQRNKGNFPGRFSGRQFSNSRSEMNVSTLELGDSALYLCASSLGPTYEQYFGPGTRLTVT.

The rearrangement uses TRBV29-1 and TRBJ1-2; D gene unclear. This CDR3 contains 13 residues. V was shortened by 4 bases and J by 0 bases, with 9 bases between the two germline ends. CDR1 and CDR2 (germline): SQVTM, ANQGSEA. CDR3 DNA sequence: TGCAGCGTTGTGAGAAGCACTAACTATGGCTACACCTTC. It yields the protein CSVVRSTNYGYTF.

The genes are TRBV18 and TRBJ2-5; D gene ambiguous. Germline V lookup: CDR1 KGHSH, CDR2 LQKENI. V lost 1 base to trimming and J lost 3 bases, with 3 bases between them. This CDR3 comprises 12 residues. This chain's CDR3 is CASSPQEETQYF. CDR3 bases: TGTGCCAGCTCACCACAGGAAGAGACCCAGTACTTC.

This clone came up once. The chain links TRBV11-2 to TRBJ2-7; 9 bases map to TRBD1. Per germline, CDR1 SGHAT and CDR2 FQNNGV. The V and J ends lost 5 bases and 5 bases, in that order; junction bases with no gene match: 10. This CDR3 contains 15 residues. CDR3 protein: CASSQDRGKRHEQYF. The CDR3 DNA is TGTGCCAGCAGCCAGGACAGGGGTAAACGCCACGAGCAGTACTTC.

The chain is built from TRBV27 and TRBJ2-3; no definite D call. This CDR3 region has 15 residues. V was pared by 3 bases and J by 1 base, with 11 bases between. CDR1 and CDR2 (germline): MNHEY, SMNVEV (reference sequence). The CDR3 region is CASSFAGIGTDTQYF. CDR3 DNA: TGTGCCAGCAGTTTTGCAGGTATCGGCACAGATACGCAGTATTTT.

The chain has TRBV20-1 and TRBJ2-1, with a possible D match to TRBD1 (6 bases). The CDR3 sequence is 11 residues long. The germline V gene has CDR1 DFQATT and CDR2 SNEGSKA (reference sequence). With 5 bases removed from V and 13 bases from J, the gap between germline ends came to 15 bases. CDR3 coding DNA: TGCAGTGCTTCACAGGGACCCCGCCAGTTCTTC. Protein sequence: CSASQGPRQFF.

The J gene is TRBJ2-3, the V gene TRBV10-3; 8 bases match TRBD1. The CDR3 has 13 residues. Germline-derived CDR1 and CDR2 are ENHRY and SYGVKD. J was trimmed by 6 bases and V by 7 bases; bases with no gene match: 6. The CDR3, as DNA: TGTGCCATCATGGGCAGGGGGCAGGATACGCAGTATTTT. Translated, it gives CAIMGRGQDTQYF.

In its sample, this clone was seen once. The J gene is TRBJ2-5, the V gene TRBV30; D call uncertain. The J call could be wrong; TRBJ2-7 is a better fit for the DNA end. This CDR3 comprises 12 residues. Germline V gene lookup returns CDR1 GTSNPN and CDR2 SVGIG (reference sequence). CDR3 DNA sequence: TGTGCCTGGAGTAGTTTAAGTTACGAGCAGTACTTC. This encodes CAWSSLSYEQYF.

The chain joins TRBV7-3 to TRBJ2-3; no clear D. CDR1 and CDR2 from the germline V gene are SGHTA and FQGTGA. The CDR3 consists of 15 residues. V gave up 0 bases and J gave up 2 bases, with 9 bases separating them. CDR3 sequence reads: CASSLTGVPTDTQYF. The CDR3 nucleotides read TGTGCCAGCAGCTTAACTGGGGTCCCCACAGATACGCAGTATTTT.

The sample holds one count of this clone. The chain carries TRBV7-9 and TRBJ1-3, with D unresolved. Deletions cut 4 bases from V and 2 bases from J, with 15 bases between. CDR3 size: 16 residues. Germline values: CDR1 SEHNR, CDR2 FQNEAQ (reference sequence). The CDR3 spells CASSSWAESPGNTIYF. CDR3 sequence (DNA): TGTGCCAGCAGCTCATGGGCGGAGTCACCTGGAAACACCATATATTTT.

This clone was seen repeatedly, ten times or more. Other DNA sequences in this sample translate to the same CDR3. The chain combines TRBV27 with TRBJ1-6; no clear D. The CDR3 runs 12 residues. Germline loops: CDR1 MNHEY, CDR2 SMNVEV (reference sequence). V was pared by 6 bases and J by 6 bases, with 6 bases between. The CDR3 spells CASRERNSPLHF. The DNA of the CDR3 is TGTGCCAGCAGGGAACGTAATTCACCCCTCCACTTT.

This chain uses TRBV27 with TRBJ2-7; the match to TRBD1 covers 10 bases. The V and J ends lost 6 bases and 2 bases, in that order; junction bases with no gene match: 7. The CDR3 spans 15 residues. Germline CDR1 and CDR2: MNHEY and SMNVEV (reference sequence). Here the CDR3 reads CASRFPGQGPYEQYF. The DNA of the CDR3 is TGTGCCAGCAGGTTTCCGGGACAGGGGCCCTACGAGCAGTACTTC.

The CDR3, as DNA: TGTGCTAGTGGTACCCCACGCCGGCGGGAGGGCCCCACCCTCAATGAGCAGTTCTTC. Translating it yields CASGTPRRREGPTLNEQFF. V is TRBV12-5 and J is TRBJ2-1, with 9 bases identical to TRBD2. Germline loops: CDR1 LGHNT, CDR2 FRNRAP. CDR3 length: 19 amino acids. V was pared by 5 bases and J by 6 bases, with 20 bases of the junction left unmatched.

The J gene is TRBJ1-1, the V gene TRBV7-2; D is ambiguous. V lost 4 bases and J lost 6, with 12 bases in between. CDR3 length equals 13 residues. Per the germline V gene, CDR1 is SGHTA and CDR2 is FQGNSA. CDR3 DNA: TGTGCCAGCAGCTCCAGGACTGGGGCTGAAGCTTTCTTT. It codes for CASSSRTGAEAFF.

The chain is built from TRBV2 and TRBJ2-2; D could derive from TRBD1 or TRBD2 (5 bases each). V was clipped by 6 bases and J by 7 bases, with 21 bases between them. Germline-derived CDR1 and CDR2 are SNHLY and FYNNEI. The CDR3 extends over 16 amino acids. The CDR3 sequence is CASSLPGPRSGGELFF. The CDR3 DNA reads TGTGCCAGCAGCCTCCCGGGACCCCGGTCTGGCGGGGAGCTGTTTTTT.

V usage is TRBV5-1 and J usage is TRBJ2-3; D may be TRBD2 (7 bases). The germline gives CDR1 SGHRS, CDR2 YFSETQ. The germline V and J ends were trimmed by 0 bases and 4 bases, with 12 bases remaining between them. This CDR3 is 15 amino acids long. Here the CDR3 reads CASSLEGGRSDTQYF. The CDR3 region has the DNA TGCGCCAGCAGCTTGGAGGGGGGGCGGTCAGATACGCAGTATTTT.

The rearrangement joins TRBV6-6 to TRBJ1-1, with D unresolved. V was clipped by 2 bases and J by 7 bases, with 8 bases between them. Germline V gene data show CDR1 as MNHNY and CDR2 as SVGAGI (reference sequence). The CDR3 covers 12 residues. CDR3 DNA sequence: TGTGCCAGCAGTTACCGTCGTGGTGAAGCTTTCTTT. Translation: CASSYRRGEAFF.

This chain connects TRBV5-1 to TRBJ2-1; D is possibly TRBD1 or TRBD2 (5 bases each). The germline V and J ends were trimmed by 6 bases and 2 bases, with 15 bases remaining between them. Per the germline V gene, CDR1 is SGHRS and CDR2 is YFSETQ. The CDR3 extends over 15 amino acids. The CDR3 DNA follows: TGCGCCAGCACTCCTCGTGTGGGGGCCTACAATGAGCAGTTCTTC. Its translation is CASTPRVGAYNEQFF.

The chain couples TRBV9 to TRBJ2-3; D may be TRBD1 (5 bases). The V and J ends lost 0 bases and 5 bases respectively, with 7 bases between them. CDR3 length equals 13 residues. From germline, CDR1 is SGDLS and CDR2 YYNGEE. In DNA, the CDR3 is TGTGCCAGCAGCGTAGATACAGGAGATACGCAGTATTTT. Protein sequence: CASSVDTGDTQYF.

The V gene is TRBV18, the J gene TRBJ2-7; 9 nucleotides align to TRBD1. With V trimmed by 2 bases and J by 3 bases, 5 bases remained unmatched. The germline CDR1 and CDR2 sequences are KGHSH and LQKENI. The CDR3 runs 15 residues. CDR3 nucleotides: TGTGCCAGCTCACCATATGGGACAGGGAGCTACGAGCAGTACTTC. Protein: CASSPYGTGSYEQYF.

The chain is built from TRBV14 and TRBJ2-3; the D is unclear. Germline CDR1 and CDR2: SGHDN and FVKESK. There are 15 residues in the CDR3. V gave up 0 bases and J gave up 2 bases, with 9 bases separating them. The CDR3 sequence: CASSQEGMSTDTQYF. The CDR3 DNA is TGTGCCAGCAGCCAAGAAGGGATGTCCACAGATACGCAGTATTTT.

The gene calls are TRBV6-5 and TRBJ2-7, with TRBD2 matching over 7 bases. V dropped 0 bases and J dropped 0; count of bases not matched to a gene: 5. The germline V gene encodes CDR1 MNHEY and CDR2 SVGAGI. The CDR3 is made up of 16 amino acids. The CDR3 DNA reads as TGTGCCAGCAGTTACTCGATCGGCGGGAGCTCCTACGAGCAGTACTTC. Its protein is CASSYSIGGSSYEQYF.